The T cell receptor beta chain described here comes from a study of blood T cell repertoires in COVID-19. Study details: Samples taken during acute and convalescent COVID-19 were collected in the United States, Italy and Spain.

Profiled with immunoSEQ multiplex PCR; TCRdb holds only in-frame clones, not every one. The table lists over 350,000 clones, roughly 90% of them singletons, with 0.9% to 1% in the top ten. Those who participated ranged in age from roughly 18 to 95 years and resided in 20 to 30 US areas. Researchers sorted participants into cohorts using their self-reported clinical history. Trimming at V came to 5 bases and at J to 4 bases, leaving 2 bases not matched to a gene. The CDR3 totals 13 residues. Per germline, CDR1 LNHDA and CDR2 SQIVND (reference sequence). Specimen: PBMCs or T cells enriched from blood (not recorded which). This clonotype was sampled from a woman under 40 with acute COVID-19. The chain couples TRBV19 to TRBJ1-5, with 7 bases lining up with TRBD1. CDR3: CASSPTGNQPQHF. The CDR3 nucleotides are TGTGCCAGTAGTCCGACAGGGAATCAGCCCCAGCATTTT.